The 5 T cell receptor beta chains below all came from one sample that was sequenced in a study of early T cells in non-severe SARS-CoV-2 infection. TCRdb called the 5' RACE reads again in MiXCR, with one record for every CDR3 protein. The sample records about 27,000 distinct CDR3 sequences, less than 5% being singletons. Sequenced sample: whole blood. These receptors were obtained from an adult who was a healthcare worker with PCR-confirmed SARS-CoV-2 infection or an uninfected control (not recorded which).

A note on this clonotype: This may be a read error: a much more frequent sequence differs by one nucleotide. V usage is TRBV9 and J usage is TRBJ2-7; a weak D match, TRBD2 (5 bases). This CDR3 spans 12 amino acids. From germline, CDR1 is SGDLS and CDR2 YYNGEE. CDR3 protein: CASNVEGYEQYF. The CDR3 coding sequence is TGTGCCAGCAACGTAGAGGGCTACGAGCAGTACTTC.

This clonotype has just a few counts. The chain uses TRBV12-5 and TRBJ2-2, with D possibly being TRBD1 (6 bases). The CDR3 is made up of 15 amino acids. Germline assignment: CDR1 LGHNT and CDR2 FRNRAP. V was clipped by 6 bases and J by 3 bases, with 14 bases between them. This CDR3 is CASGPRGGDTGELFF. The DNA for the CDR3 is TGTGCTAGTGGGCCCAGGGGTGGCGACACCGGGGAGCTGTTTTTT.

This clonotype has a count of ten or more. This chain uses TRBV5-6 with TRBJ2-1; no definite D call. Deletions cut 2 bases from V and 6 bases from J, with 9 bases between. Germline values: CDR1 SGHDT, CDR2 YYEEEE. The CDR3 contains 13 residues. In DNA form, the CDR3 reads TGTGCCAGCAGCTTTTCCCCCATCAATGAGCAGTTCTTC. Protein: CASSFSPINEQFF.

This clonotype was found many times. The CDR3 loop is CASVDLLETQYF. The CDR3 DNA reads TGTGCCAGCGTCGACCTTCTGGAGACCCAGTACTTC. This rearrangement joins TRBV6-5 to TRBJ2-5; unclear D gene. The V end was cut by 8 bases, the J end by 5 bases, with 12 bases between. The CDR3 sequence is 12 residues long. Germline-derived CDR1 and CDR2 are MNHEY and SVGAGI.

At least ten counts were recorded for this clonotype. This chain's CDR3 is CASRNDRGASEAFF. The CDR3 DNA follows: TGTGCCAGCAGGAATGACAGGGGCGCCTCTGAAGCTTTCTTT. The genes are TRBV12-3 or TRBV12-4 and TRBJ1-1, with 8 bases fitting TRBD1. The ends lost 6 bases at V and 6 bases at J; junction bases unmatched: 9. The length of the CDR3 is 14 residues.